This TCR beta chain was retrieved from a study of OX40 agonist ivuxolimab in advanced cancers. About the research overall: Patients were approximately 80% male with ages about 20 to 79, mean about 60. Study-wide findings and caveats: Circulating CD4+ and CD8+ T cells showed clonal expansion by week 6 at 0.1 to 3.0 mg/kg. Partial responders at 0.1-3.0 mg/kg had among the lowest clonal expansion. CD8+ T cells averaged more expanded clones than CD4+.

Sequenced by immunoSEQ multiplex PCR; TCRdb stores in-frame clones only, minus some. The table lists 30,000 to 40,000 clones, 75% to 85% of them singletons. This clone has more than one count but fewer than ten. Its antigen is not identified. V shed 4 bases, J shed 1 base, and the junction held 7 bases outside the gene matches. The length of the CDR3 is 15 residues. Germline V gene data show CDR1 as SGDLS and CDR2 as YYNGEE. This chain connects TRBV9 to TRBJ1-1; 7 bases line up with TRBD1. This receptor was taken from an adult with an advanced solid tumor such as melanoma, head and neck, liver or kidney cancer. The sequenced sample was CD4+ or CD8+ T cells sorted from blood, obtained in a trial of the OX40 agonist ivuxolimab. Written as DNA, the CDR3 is TGTGCCAGCAGCCCATCAGGGGGAGCGAACACTGAAGCTTTCTTT. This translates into CASSPSGGANTEAFF.